This TCR beta chain was obtained from a study of blood T cell repertoires in COVID-19. The germline CDR1 and CDR2 sequences are KGHSY and FQNENV. This CDR3 spans 14 amino acids. V was shortened by 0 bases and J by 2 bases, with 7 bases between the two germline ends. TCRdb keeps only in-frame clones here, not all; method: immunoSEQ multiplex PCR. This table holds roughly 150,000 clones, 65% to 85% found once. Sequencing was done on a sample of PBMCs or T cells enriched from blood (not recorded which). This receptor was taken from a man in his 70s who had been exposed to COVID-19. This chain connects TRBV16 to TRBJ2-5; the D is unclear. The CDR3 DNA reads TGTGCCAGCAGCCAATCGGCAGGACAAGAGACCCAGTACTTC. Amino acid sequence: CASSQSAGQETQYF.